The 8 T cell receptor beta chains below all came from one sample that was sequenced in a study of T cell responses to AZD1222 COVID-19 vaccine. Generated by immunoSEQ multiplex PCR, the TCRdb table keeps only in-frame clones and is missing some. The sample lists some 200,000 clones, approximately 93% occurring once. The sample consisted of peripheral blood, taken 28 days after the second AZD1222 dose. Receptors were obtained from an adult who received the AZD1222 COVID-19 vaccine.

The chain joins TRBV7-3 to TRBJ1-1; D ambiguous. Germline V CDR1 and CDR2: SGHTA, FQGTGA. V lost 1 base and J 1 base, leaving 4 bases between the germline ends. The CDR3 has 13 amino acids. The CDR3 spells CASSLMRNTEAFF. CDR3 in DNA: TGTGCCAGCAGCTTAATGCGGAACACTGAAGCTTTCTTT.

The genes are TRBV7-2 and TRBJ2-7, with 14 bases fitting TRBD2. The V gene end was trimmed by 5 bases and the J gene end by 6 bases; junction bases not matched to a gene: 6. In germline, CDR1 is SGHTA, CDR2 FQGNSA. This CDR3 region has 15 residues. The DNA for the CDR3 is TGTGCCAGCAGCGGGACTAGCGGGAGCCGACGCGAGCAGTACTTC. It yields the protein CASSGTSGSRREQYF.

The rearrangement joins TRBV6-2 or TRBV6-3 to TRBJ1-5, with D unclear. The CDR3 runs 18 residues. Germline-derived CDR1 and CDR2 are MNHEY and SVGEGT. The V gene lost 2 bases and the J gene lost 7 bases, with 24 bases spanning the gap. The CDR3 DNA reads as TGTGCCAGCAGTTACATCGCTGGACTTGCGCGCGTAGGCCAGCCCCAGCATTTT. This gives the protein CASSYIAGLARVGQPQHF.

The chain links TRBV5-5 to TRBJ2-7; TRBD1 might be the D (6 bases). Trimming cost V 4 bases and J 1 base, with 15 bases left between them. The germline V gene has CDR1 SGHKS and CDR2 YYEKEE (reference sequence). This CDR3 contains 15 residues. The CDR3 is CASSPTGYQSYEQYF. The CDR3 nucleotides read TGTGCCAGCAGCCCTACAGGGTACCAATCCTACGAGCAGTACTTC.

The J gene is TRBJ1-2, the V gene TRBV24-1, with unresolved D. This CDR3 has 14 amino acids. CDR1 and CDR2 from the germline V gene are KGHDR and SFDVKD. V was clipped by 3 bases and J by 4 bases, with 11 bases between them. CDR3 DNA sequence: TGTGCCACCAGTGATAACGGGCGCCGCTATGGCTACACCTTC. Amino acids: CATSDNGRRYGYTF.

The chain joins TRBV24-1 to TRBJ1-1; a weak D match, TRBD1 (6 bases). CDR1 is KGHDR, CDR2 SFDVKD, per germline. The V gene lost 5 bases and the J gene lost 4 bases, with 16 bases spanning the gap. The CDR3 extends over 15 amino acids. This CDR3 is CATSGLGAEGTEAFF. The DNA of the CDR3 is TGTGCCACCAGTGGTCTGGGGGCGGAAGGCACTGAAGCTTTCTTT.

The V call is TRBV2, the J call TRBJ2-7; D remains ambiguous. Germline V gene sequence: CDR1 SNHLY, CDR2 FYNNEI. The CDR3 is made up of 11 amino acids. V was trimmed by 8 bases and J by 5 bases, leaving 10 bases between them. CDR3 residues: CASLLGNEQYF. CDR3 sequence (DNA): TGTGCCAGCCTCCTGGGTAACGAGCAGTACTTC.

This clone was counted a single time. The chain combines TRBV28 with TRBJ1-5, with D uncertain. V lost 10 bases, J lost 3 bases, and 19 bases lay in between. The CDR3 has 15 residues. Germline V gives CDR1 MDHEN, CDR2 SYDVKM. The CDR3 reads CAIATETRINQPQHF. The CDR3, as DNA: TGTGCCATCGCCACAGAGACCCGTATCAATCAGCCCCAGCATTTT.